These 9 T cell receptor beta chains came from one sample sequenced in a study of cytotoxic CD8 clonotypes in ibrutinib-treated CLL. Data came from immunoSEQ multiplex PCR; TCRdb stores just in-frame clones and leaves some out. The repertoire holds approximately 130,000 clones, with less than 90% as singletons. The sample was PBMCs, taken after 24 months of ibrutinib treatment. The receptors were gathered from a human donor with chronic lymphocytic leukemia.

The table lists this clone with a few counts. The chain links TRBV19 to TRBJ1-2; 8 bases are a match to TRBD1. CDR1 is LNHDA, CDR2 SQIVND, per germline (reference sequence). The CDR3 sequence is 15 residues long. With 3 bases clipped from V and 5 bases from J, the junction kept 8 bases outside the gene matches. CDR3 nucleotide sequence: TGTGCCAGTAGTATGTCGCAGGGGGCGTCGTATGGCTACACCTTC. This translates into CASSMSQGASYGYTF.

The rearrangement uses TRBV4-3 and TRBJ1-2, with D perhaps TRBD1 (5 bases). Trimming stripped 2 bases from V and 7 bases from J, with 14 bases between. Looked up from germline, CDR1 is LGHNA and CDR2 is YSLEER. The CDR3 loop spans 14 amino acids. This CDR3 reads CASSQRAGRRGYTF. CDR3 nucleotide sequence: TGCGCCAGCAGCCAAAGGGCAGGGCGTCGTGGCTACACCTTC.

Notes on this clone: Relative to the germline gene, one junction end is altered; a read error may explain this. The V gene is TRBV18, the J gene TRBJ1-5; 7 nucleotides align to TRBD1. CDR1 is KGHSH, CDR2 LQKENI, per germline. The CDR3 runs to 14 residues. CDR3 nucleotides: TGTGCCAGCTCCCCACAGGGGAAGGGTCAGCCCCAGCATTTT. Translation: CASSPQGKGQPQHF.

This rearrangement joins TRBV2 to TRBJ1-2; a possible D gene is TRBD1 (6 bases). Trimming pared 6 bases from V and 4 bases from J, leaving 18 bases between. CDR1 and CDR2 from the germline V gene are SNHLY and FYNNEI. The CDR3 sequence is 15 residues long. Here the CDR3 DNA reads TGTGCCAGCAGAGATCACCGGGACAACGGCTATGGCTACACCTTC. This codes for CASRDHRDNGYGYTF. The entire variable domain, with the rest obtained from reference TRBV2 and TRBJ1-2, is as follows: EPEVTQTPSHQVTQMGQEVILRCVPISNHLYFYWYRQILGQKVEFLVSFYNNEISEKSEIFDDQFSVERPDGSNFTLKIRSTKLEDSAMYFCASRDHRDNGYGYTFGSGTRLTVV.

The sample holds a few counts of this clone. The rearrangement uses TRBV5-4 and TRBJ2-5, with D tentatively TRBD1 (6 bases). The CDR3 is 13 residues long. The germline CDR1 and CDR2 sequences are SGHNT and YYREEE (reference sequence). V shed 4 bases and J shed 1 base, with 8 bases lying between them. The CDR3 nucleotides read TGTGCCAGCAGCATACAGGGCCAAGAGACCCAGTACTTC. Translated: CASSIQGQETQYF.

The sample holds one count of this clone. The chain couples TRBV5-8 to TRBJ2-5; 8 bases are shared with TRBD1. In germline, CDR1 is SGHTS, CDR2 YDEGEE. After removal of 1 base from V and 3 bases from J, the junction contained 8 bases not matched to a gene. The CDR3 covers 16 residues. DNA for the CDR3: TGTGCCAGCAGCTTGAGGTTTGCACAGGGGGAAGAGACCCAGTACTTC. Protein: CASSLRFAQGEETQYF.

In this sample, this clone turned up a few times. The identical CDR3 is also encoded by other nucleotide sequences in the sample. The rearrangement uses TRBV19 and TRBJ2-2, with D unresolved. Germline V lookup: CDR1 LNHDA, CDR2 SQIVND (reference sequence). Trimming took off 4 bases at V and 0 bases at J, with 3 bases between the two ends. The CDR3 loop spans 13 amino acids. In DNA form, the CDR3 reads TGTGCCAGTAGTAATCCGAACACCGGGGAGCTGTTTTTT. Protein: CASSNPNTGELFF.

This chain uses TRBV5-1 with TRBJ1-1, with D unclear. Trimming removed 0 bases from V and 5 bases from J, with 17 bases in between. This CDR3 contains 16 residues. CDR1 is SGHRS, CDR2 YFSETQ, per germline. The CDR3 DNA reads TGCGCCAGCAGCTTGGGGCGGTCGGCCTTCTGGACTGAAGCTTTCTTT. It specifies CASSLGRSAFWTEAFF.

The J gene is TRBJ2-7, the V gene TRBV10-1; a possible D gene is TRBD2 (6 bases). CDR1 and CDR2 (germline): WNHNN, SYGVQD (reference sequence). This CDR3 comprises 17 residues. Trimming stripped 4 bases from V and 1 base from J, with 20 bases between. The CDR3 DNA is TGCGCCAGCAGTGGAGGGGCTCCTAGCGACGGTTCCTACGAGCAGTACTTC. This gives the protein CASSGGAPSDGSYEQYF.